The 9 T cell receptor beta chains below come from one sample, sequenced in a study of human T cells and chemical hapten exposure. Time point denoted: patch test 1, 2 weeks after DPC sensitization. Stated treatment: therapeutic diphenylcyclopropenone sensitization with weekly scalp DPC. MiXCR was run by TCRdb on the RACE reads, yielding one entry per CDR3 protein. The data contain 80,000 to 100,000 distinct CDR3 sequences, about 8% of them singletons. The sample was whole blood, taken in connection with sensitization to the hapten diphenylcyclopropenone (DPC). These receptors all stem from a young woman with alopecia areata. Some clones in this sample may be carry-over from other donors' samples.

V is TRBV5-5 and J is TRBJ1-2; no clear D gene. V lost 0 bases to trimming and J lost 3 bases, with 15 bases between them. The CDR3 runs 16 residues. Germline V gene sequence: CDR1 SGHKS, CDR2 YYEKEE (reference sequence). This CDR3 is CASSLEMVELDYGYTF. The CDR3 nucleotides are TGTGCCAGCAGCTTGGAAATGGTAGAACTTGACTATGGCTACACCTTC.

This clonotype has at least ten counts. This rearrangement joins TRBV4-1 to TRBJ2-3; 7 bases align to TRBD1. The CDR3 has 16 amino acids. V shed 4 bases, J shed 3 bases, and the junction held 10 bases outside the gene matches. Per the germline V gene, CDR1 is MGHRA and CDR2 is YSYEKL. The CDR3 is CASSRMTGFGTDTQYF. CDR3 nucleotide sequence: TGCGCCAGCAGCCGCATGACAGGGTTCGGTACAGATACGCAGTATTTT.

Note on this clonotype: A read error is possible here, since a much larger clone lies one base away. V is TRBV5-6 and J is TRBJ1-1, with 10 bases that match TRBD1. Germline loops: CDR1 SGHDT, CDR2 YYEEEE. The CDR3 is made up of 14 amino acids. The CDR3 DNA sequence: TGTGTCAGCAGCTCTGAGACAGGGGGCCCTGAAGCTTTCTTT. Amino acids: CVSSSETGGPEAFF. The complete variable domain, with remaining parts taken from reference TRBV5-6 and TRBJ1-1, reads DAGVTQSPTHLIKTRGQQVTLRCSPKSGHDTVSWYQQALGQGPQFIFQYYEEEERQRGNFPDRFSGHQFPNYSSELNVNALLLGDSALYLCVSSSETGGPEAFFGQGTRLTVV.

The chain employs TRBV29-1 and TRBJ2-7; unclear D gene. This CDR3 comprises 11 residues. V was shortened by 0 bases and J by 4 bases, with 4 bases between the two germline ends. CDR1 is SQVTM, CDR2 ANQGSEA, per germline. CDR3 coding DNA: TGCAGCGTTGAAGAAGGATACGAGCAGTACTTC. Its translation: CSVEEGYEQYF.

In its sample, this clonotype was seen a few times. This chain joins TRBV2 and TRBJ1-3; 9 bases match TRBD1. V shed 8 bases and J 4 bases; nucleotides not matched to a gene: 6. The germline CDR1 and CDR2 sequences are SNHLY and FYNNEI. This CDR3 is 14 amino acids long. The CDR3: CASWDRAKGNTIYF. CDR3 sequence (DNA): TGTGCCAGCTGGGACAGGGCTAAAGGAAACACCATATATTTT.

There are a few counts of this clonotype. V usage is TRBV29-1 and J usage is TRBJ1-2; no clear D gene. CDR1 and CDR2 (germline): SQVTM, ANQGSEA. The V gene lost 4 bases and the J gene lost 2 bases, with 8 bases spanning the gap. CDR3 length: 12 amino acids. CDR3 sequence (DNA): TGCAGCGTTGGGGGTCAGAACTATGGCTACACCTTC. It yields the protein CSVGGQNYGYTF.

In its sample, this clonotype was seen a few times. V is TRBV4-1 and J is TRBJ2-3, with TRBD2 matching over 9 bases. The CDR3 runs 16 residues. Per the germline V gene, CDR1 is MGHRA and CDR2 is YSYEKL. V lost 5 bases, J lost 5 bases, and 11 bases stayed unmatched. CDR3 coding DNA: TGCGCCAGCAGCTCAAGAGTGCTAGCGGGGAAAGATACGCAGTATTTT. It encodes CASSSRVLAGKDTQYF.

This clonotype was seen repeatedly, ten times or more. The genes are TRBV18 and TRBJ1-1, with D possibly TRBD1 on 5 matching bases. This CDR3 contains 16 residues. Germline assignment: CDR1 KGHSH and CDR2 LQKENI. Trimming stripped 3 bases from V and 10 bases from J, with 24 bases between. CDR3 region: CASSPLGGEAATRAFF. The CDR3 nucleotides are TGTGCCAGCTCACCTCTCGGGGGGGAAGCAGCGACTAGAGCTTTCTTT. Filled out from reference TRBV18 and TRBJ1-1, the complete variable domain reads NAGVMQNPRHLVRRRGQEARLRCSPMKGHSHVYWYRQLPEEGLKFMVYLQKENIIDESGMPKERFSAEFPKEGPSILRIQQVVRGDSAAYFCASSPLGGEAATRAFFGQGTRLTVV.

This clonotype occurred a few times. The genes are TRBV2 and TRBJ2-7; 8 nucleotides agree with TRBD1. There are 15 residues in the CDR3. Trimming at V came to 4 bases and at J to 6 bases, leaving 11 bases not matched to a gene. Per the germline V gene, CDR1 is SNHLY and CDR2 is FYNNEI. CDR3 DNA: TGTGCCAGCAGTGGCCAGGGGGCCTTAACGTCCGAGCAGTACTTC. Encoded protein: CASSGQGALTSEQYF.